The rows below give T cell receptor beta chains drawn from one sample of a study of tumor and adjacent non-tumor tissue in lung cancer. TCRdb processed the multiplex PCR reads anew with MiXCR; each CDR3 protein has one entry. The data show 100,000 or so distinct CDR3 sequences, 50% to 70% seen once. Input material: distant non-tumor lung tissue. The receptors shown here come from a young man with non-small cell lung cancer. Both conserved end residues are part of each CDR3. A D gene is named only where the DNA matches it firmly. Clone size appears in some rows only: once, few, many, or a class for an expanded clone.

TRBV5-4,-,-,TRBJ2-5,TGTGCCAGCAGCTTGGCTTTAGCGGAGGAAGAGACCCAATACTTC,CASSLALAEEETQYF
TRBV11-2,-,-,TRBJ2-3,TGTACCAGTAGCTTAGATGGGCAGGTCTCCACAGATACGCAGTATTTT,CTSSLDGQVSTDTQYF
TRBV24-1,-,many,TRBJ2-3,TGTGCCACCAGTGACCCGAGGTCAGCTAGCACAGATACGCAGTATTTT,CATSDPRSASTDTQYF
TRBV6-1,TRBD1,few,TRBJ2-7,TGTGCCTGCAGAGCTACAGGGGGTTTAGACTATGAGCAGTACTTC,CACRATGGLDYEQYF
TRBV10-1,-,-,TRBJ2-2,TGCGCCAGCAGTGGACAGGCCTACACCGGGGAGCTGTTGTTT,CASSGQAYTGELLF
TRBV20-1,TRBD2,-,TRBJ2-5,TGCAGTGCGAGATTAGCGGGAGAGACCCAGCACTTC,CSARLAGETQHF
TRBV20-1,-,-,TRBJ1-2,TGCAGTCTGGGAGGGTATGGCTACACCTTC,CSLGGYGYTF
TRBV11-2,TRBD1,-,TRBJ2-1,TGTGCCAGCAGCCTGGAAGGGACAGGCCACATCCCTGAGCAGTTCTTC,CASSLEGTGHIPEQFF
TRBV11-2,-,-,TRBJ2-5,TGTGCCAGCAGCGCCCAGGACGGAGGGAAGACCCATTACTTC,CASSAQDGGKTHYF
TRBV11-3,TRBD1,-,TRBJ2-7,TGTCCCAGCAGCTTAGGGACAGGGGTGTACGAGCAGTATTTC,CPSSLGTGVYEQYF
TRBV6-6,-,few,TRBJ1-1,TGTGCCAACACCTACCCCGCAGGGAATACTGAAGCTTTCTTT,CANTYPAGNTEAFF
TRBV11-2,-,-,TRBJ2-5,TGTGCCGGCAGCACGCAGGGTCCAGAGACCCAGCACTTC,CAGSTQGPETQHF
TRBV11-2,-,-,TRBJ2-1,TGTGCCAGCAGCTTATTGTTCCCTGAGCAGTTCTTC,CASSLLFPEQFF
TRBV5-4,-,many,TRBJ1-1,TGTGCCAGCAGCTTTGAGAGGGCGGACACTGAAGCTTTCTTT,CASSFERADTEAFF
TRBV7-8,TRBD1,few,TRBJ1-5,TGTGCCAGCAGCTTGACAGGGTTTAATCAGCCCCAGCATTTT,CASSLTGFNQPQHF
TRBV11-2,-,-,TRBJ2-3,TGTGCCAGCAGCTGGAGGGACTGGGAGCGCTCAGATACGCAGTATTTT,CASSWRDWERSDTQYF
TRBV11-1,-,-,TRBJ1-1,TGTGCCAGCAGCTTATGTACCGAGAGGACTGAAGCTTTCTTT,CASSLCTERTEAFF
TRBV30,TRBD1,-,TRBJ2-5,TGTGCCTGGAACCGGGACAGCCAAGATACCCAGTACTTC,CAWNRDSQDTQYF
TRBV5-6,-,few,TRBJ2-5,TGTGCCAGCATGCGACAGGTCCAAGAGATCCAGTACTTC,CASMRQVQEIQYF